Below, one T cell receptor (beta chain) is given with its context. The specificity of this receptor is unknown. Qualities for individual bases were not recorded, and no much larger clone is one base off. This sample was taken from a study of human T cells and chemical hapten exposure (dated by TCRdb to the early 2020s). Looking at the study overall: For sensitization, 2% DPC in acetone was applied to a roughly 2 cm by roughly 2 cm area of upper inner arm skin. Patients additionally received weekly therapeutic DPC doses to the scalp throughout the approximately 24-week study period. Patch testing was performed on the upper back with Finn chambers containing 0.01% DPC, and the patch tests were scored after 6 days according to International Contact Dermatitis Research Group standards. The patient cohort, mostly female, included alopecia areata with under or over 50% scalp involvement, alopecia totalis and alopecia universalis. Libraries were pooled for sequencing, and variation in per-sample TCR yields was attributed mainly to small differences in library volumes within the pool. In alopecia patients, the study followed how the peripheral blood TCR repertoire changed in vivo over primary and secondary sensitization to diphenylcyclopropenone (DPC), a hapten. Blood samples were taken from patients before sensitization (week 0) and then at 2, 6 and about 24 weeks after DPC sensitization. Blood for TCR sequencing was provided by twenty-nine alopecia patients at one to four time points (pre-sensitization, 2, 6 and 24 weeks).

From a lookup of the germline V gene, CDR1 and CDR2 are SQVTM and ANQGSEA. The CDR3 covers 12 residues, taking in both the cysteine and the phenylalanine. The read is trimmed to its CDR3 DNA, 36 bases read in frame from base 1. Trimming costs V 4 bases and J 3 bases, and their ends lie 7 bases apart. The investigation overall reported the following: Patch test score correlated positively with the number of PT1 expanded TCRs, reaching significance at thresholds 8, 16 and 32 but not at 4. Repeated subsampling changed both the strength of the expansion versus patch-test correlation and the threshold at which the correlation became significant. Expanded TCRs formed significantly more large CDR3 similarity clusters than pre-sensitization or healthy control sets, consistent with antigen-driven responses. Because all patients had alopecia, a presumed autoimmune disease, the immune response of the patients might differ from that of healthy individuals. DPC sensitization did not change how many TCRs were above 1 in 1000 frequency, and no evidence was found of alterations in global repertoire structure.

According to the study, the label for this sample's time point signals: pre-sensitization, week 0. Reading the label with the study, this specimen's treatment or condition is: therapeutic diphenylcyclopropenone sensitization with weekly scalp DPC. Blood at each patch-test visit was drawn before the patch test was applied. Patients were eligible if aged 18 to 70, diagnosed with alopecia and judged suitable for DPC therapy, and pregnant patients were excluded. Total RNA was extracted from unfractionated whole blood collected in Tempus Blood RNA tubes. Libraries were constructed by RACE. The listed sequencing device is NextSeq 500. During library preparation, unique molecular identifiers were attached to individual cDNA molecules so that TCRs could be counted quantitatively and reproducibly. Each blood RNA sample was used to sequence both TCR alpha and TCR beta chains. In the paper's pipeline: The median number of TCRs per sample was roughly 94,000, ranging from roughly 23,224 to 690,600. V, J and CDR3 annotation of the TCR reads was carried out using the Decombinator software suite. To make PS versus PT1 abundance plots, every sample was subsampled to the same number of TCRs (28,000). Expanded TCRs were defined as absent before sensitization and observed at least eight times at the 2-week time point. TCRdb trimmed the raw reads at Q25, called clones with MiXCR and kept productive beta chains. All rows with the same CDR3 protein become a single entry with the most common DNA and genes. In this record, the V and J calls reflect TCRdb's handling and not the investigators' own analysis. A total of 270,000 or so distinct CDR3 sequences appear in this sample, about 7.7% of them only once. Together, the top ten hold less than 1.5% of the sample.

This clonotype was obtained from a man between 18 and 35 years old with alopecia areata. Some clones in this sample may be carry-over from other donors' samples. This material consisted of whole blood, taken in connection with sensitization to the hapten diphenylcyclopropenone (DPC). The chain joins TRBV29-1 to TRBJ2-1, with the D segment identity uncertain. The CDR3 is CSVVPDYNEQFF. The nucleotide sequence is given as TGCAGCGTTGTGCCAGACTACAATGAGCAGTTCTTC.